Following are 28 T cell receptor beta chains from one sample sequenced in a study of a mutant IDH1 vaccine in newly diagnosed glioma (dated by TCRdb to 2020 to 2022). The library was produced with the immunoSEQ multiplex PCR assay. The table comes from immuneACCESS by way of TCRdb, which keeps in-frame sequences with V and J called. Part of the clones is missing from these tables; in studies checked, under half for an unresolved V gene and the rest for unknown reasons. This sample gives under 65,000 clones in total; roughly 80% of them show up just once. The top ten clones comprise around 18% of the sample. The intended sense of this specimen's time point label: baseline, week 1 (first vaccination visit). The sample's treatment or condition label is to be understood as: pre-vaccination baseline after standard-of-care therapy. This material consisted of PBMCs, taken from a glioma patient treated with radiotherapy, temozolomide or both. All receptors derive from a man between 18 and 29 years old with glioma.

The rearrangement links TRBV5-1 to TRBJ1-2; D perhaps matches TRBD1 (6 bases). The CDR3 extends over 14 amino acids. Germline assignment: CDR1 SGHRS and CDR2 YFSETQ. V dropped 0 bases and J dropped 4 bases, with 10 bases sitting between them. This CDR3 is CASSLAGAGYGYTF. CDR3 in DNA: TGCGCCAGCAGCTTGGCGGGGGCAGGCTATGGCTACACCTTC.

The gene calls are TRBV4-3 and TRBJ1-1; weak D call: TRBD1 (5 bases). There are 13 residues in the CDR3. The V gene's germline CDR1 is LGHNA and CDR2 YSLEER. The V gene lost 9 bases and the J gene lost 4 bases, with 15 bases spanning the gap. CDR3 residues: CASGTAARTEAFF. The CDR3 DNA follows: TGCGCCAGTGGGACCGCGGCGCGCACTGAAGCTTTCTTT.

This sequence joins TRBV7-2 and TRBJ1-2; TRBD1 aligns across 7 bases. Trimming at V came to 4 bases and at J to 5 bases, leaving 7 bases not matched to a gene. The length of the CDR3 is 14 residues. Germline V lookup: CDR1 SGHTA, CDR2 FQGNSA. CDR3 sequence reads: CASSSDYRGYGYTF. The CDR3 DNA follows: TGTGCCAGCAGCTCCGACTACAGGGGATATGGCTACACCTTC.

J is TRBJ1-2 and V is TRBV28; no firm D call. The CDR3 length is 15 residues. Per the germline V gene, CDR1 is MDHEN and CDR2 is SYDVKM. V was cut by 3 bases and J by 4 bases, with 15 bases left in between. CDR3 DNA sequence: TGTGCCAGCAGTTTCGGCAGGCCAGGAGGCTATGGCTACACCTTC. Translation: CASSFGRPGGYGYTF.

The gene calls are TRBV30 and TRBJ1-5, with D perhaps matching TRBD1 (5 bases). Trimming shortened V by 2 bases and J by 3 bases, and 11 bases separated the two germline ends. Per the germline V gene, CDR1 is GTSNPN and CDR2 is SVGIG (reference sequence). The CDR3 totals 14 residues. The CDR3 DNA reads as TGTGCCTGGAGTATCGCAGGGTTCAATCAGCCCCAGCATTTT. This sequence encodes CAWSIAGFNQPQHF. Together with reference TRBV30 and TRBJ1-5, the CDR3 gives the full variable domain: SQTIHQWPATLVQPVGSPLSLECTVEGTSNPNLYWYRQAAGRGLQLLFYSVGIGQISSEVPQNLSASRPQDRQFILSSKKLLLSDSGFYLCAWSIAGFNQPQHFGDGTRLSIL.

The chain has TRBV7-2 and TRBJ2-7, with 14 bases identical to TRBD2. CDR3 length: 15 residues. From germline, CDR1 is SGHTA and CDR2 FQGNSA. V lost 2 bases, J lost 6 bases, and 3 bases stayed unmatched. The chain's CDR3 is CASSLYGLAGGEQYF. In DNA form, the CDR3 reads TGTGCCAGCAGCTTATACGGACTAGCGGGAGGCGAGCAGTACTTC.

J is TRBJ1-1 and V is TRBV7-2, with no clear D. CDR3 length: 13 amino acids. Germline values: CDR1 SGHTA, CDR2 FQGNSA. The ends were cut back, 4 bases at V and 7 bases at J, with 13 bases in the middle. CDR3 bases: TGTGCCAGCAGCTCGCTAAGTCCACTTGAAGCTTTCTTT. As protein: CASSSLSPLEAFF. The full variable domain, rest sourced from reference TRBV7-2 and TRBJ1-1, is GAGVSQSPSNKVTEKGKDVELRCDPISGHTALYWYRQSLGQGLEFLIYFQGNSAPDKSGLPSDRFSAERTGGSVSTLTIQRTQQEDSAVYLCASSSLSPLEAFFGQGTRLTVV.

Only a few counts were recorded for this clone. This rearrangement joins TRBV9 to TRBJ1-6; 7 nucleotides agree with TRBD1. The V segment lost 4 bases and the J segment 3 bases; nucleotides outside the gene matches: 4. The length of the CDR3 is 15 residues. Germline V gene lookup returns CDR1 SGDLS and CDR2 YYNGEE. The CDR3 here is CASSPRQGYNSPLHF. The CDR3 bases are TGTGCCAGCAGCCCCCGACAGGGCTATAATTCACCCCTCCACTTT.

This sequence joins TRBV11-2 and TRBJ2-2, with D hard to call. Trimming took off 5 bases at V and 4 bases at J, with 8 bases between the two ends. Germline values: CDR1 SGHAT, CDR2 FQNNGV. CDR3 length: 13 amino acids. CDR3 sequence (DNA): TGTGCCAGCAGCCCGCCCCTCACCGGGGAGCTGTTTTTT. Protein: CASSPPLTGELFF.

The CDR3 here is CASSLAPQREWFGELFF. The DNA for the CDR3 is TGTGCCAGCAGCTTAGCTCCCCAGCGGGAGTGGTTCGGGGAGCTGTTTTTT. The chain is built from TRBV7-9 and TRBJ2-2; 8 bases fit TRBD2. This CDR3 is 17 amino acids long. Trimming at V came to 0 bases and at J to 7 bases, leaving 10 bases not matched to a gene. Per the germline V gene, CDR1 is SEHNR and CDR2 is FQNEAQ (reference sequence).

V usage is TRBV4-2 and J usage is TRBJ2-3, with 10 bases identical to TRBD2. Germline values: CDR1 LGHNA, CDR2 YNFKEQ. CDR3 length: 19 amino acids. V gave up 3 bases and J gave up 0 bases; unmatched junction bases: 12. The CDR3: CASSQAQTSGRISTDTQYF. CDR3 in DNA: TGTGCCAGCAGCCAGGCGCAGACTAGCGGGCGAATTAGCACAGATACGCAGTATTTT.

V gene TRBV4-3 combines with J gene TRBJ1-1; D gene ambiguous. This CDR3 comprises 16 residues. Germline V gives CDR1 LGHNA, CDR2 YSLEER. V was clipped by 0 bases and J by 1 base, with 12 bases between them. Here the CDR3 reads CASSQEEFRRNTEAFF. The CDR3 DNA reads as TGCGCCAGCAGCCAAGAAGAGTTCCGGAGGAACACTGAAGCTTTCTTT.

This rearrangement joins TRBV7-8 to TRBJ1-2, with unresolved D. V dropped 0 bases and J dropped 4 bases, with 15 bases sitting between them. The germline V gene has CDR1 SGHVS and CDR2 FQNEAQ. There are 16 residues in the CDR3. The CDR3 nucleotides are TGTGCCAGCAGCTTAGCCTCAGCCTACTCCAGCTATGGCTACACCTTC. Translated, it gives CASSLASAYSSYGYTF. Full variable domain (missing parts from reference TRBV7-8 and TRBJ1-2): GAGVSQSPRYKVAKRGQDVALRCDPISGHVSLFWYQQALGQGPEFLTYFQNEAQLDKSGLPSDRFFAERPEGSVSTLKIQRTQQEDSAVYLCASSLASAYSSYGYTFGSGTRLTVV.

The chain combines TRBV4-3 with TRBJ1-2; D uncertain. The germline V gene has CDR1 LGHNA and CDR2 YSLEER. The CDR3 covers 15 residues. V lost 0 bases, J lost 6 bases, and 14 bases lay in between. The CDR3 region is CASSQDSSQWDGYTF. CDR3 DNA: TGCGCCAGCAGCCAAGATTCCAGTCAGTGGGATGGCTACACCTTC.

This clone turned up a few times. CDR3 sequence (DNA): TGCGCCAGCAGCTTGGAACACACCGGGGAGCTGTTTTTT. This encodes CASSLEHTGELFF. This chain uses TRBV5-1 with TRBJ2-2; D is ambiguous. CDR1 is SGHRS and CDR2 is YFSETQ in the germline V gene. The V end lost 0 bases, the J end lost 3 bases, and 3 bases lay between the germline ends. The CDR3 is made up of 13 amino acids.

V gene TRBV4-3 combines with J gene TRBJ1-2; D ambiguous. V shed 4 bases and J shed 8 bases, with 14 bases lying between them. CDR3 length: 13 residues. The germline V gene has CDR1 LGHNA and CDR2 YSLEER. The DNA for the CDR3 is TGCGCCAGCAGCCTAACCGGGCTAGGAGGCTACACCTTC. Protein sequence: CASSLTGLGGYTF.

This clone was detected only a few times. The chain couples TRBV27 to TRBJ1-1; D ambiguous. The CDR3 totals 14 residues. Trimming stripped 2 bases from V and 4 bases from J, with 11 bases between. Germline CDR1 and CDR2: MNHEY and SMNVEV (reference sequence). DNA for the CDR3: TGTGCCAGCAGTTTAGGAGACCTTCTCACTGAAGCTTTCTTT. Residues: CASSLGDLLTEAFF.

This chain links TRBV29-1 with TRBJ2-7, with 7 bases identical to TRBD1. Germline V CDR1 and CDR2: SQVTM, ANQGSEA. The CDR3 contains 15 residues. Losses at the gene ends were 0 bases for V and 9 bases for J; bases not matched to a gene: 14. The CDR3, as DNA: TGCAGCGTTGAAGATGATAAGAGACAGGGTAGCGTGCAGTACTTC. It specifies CSVEDDKRQGSVQYF.

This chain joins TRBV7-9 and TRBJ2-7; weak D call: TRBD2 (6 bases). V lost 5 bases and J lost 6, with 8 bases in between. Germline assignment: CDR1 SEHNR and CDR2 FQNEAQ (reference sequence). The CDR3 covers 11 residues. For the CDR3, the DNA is TGTGCCAGCAGCGGGGGGAGCGAGCAGTACTTC. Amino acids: CASSGGSEQYF.

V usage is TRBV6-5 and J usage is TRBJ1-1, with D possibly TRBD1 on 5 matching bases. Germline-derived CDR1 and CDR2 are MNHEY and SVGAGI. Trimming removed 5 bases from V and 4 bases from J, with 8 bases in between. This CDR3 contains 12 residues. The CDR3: CASSRGTTEAFF. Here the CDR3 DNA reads TGTGCCAGCAGTCGGGGGACCACTGAAGCTTTCTTT.

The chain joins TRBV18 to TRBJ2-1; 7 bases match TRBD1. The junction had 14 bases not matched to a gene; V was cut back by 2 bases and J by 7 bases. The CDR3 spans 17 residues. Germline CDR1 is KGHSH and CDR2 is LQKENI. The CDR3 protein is CASSPIALRDRLNEQFF. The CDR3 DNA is TGTGCCAGCTCACCAATTGCCCTAAGGGACAGACTAAATGAGCAGTTCTTC.

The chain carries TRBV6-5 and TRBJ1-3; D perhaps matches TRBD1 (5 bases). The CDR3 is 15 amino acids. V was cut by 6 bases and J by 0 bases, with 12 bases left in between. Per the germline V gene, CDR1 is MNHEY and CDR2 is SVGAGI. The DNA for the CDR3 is TGTGCCAGCAGCCGGGACGGGAGCTCTGGAAACACCATATATTTT. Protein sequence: CASSRDGSSGNTIYF.

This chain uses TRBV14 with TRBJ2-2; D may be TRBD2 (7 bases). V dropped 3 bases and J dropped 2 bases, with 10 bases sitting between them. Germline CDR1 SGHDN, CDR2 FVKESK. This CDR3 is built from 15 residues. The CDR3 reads CASSHRGANTGELFF. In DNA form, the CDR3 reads TGTGCCAGCAGCCACCGGGGGGCTAACACCGGGGAGCTGTTTTTT.

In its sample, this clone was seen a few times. The CDR3 DNA reads TGTGCCAGTAGTATGTACGCTAACACTGAAGCTTTCTTT. It specifies CASSMYANTEAFF. V gene TRBV19 combines with J gene TRBJ1-1; D remains ambiguous. Germline CDR1 LNHDA, CDR2 SQIVND (reference sequence). Trimming stripped 3 bases from V and 2 bases from J, with 7 bases between. This CDR3 has 13 residues.

The DNA of the CDR3 is TGCGCCAGCAGTCCTTCTAGCGGGATCGACACAGATACGCAGTATTTT. Amino acids: CASSPSSGIDTDTQYF. The rearrangement uses TRBV4-3 and TRBJ2-3, with TRBD2 matching over 9 bases. Germline V gene data show CDR1 as LGHNA and CDR2 as YSLEER. J lost 2 bases, V lost 6 bases, and 9 bases had no gene match. The CDR3 contains 16 residues.

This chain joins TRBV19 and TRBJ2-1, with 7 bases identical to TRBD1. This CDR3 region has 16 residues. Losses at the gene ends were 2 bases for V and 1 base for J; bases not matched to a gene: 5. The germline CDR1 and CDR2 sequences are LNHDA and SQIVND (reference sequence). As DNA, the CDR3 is TGTGCCAGTAGTATAAGGGCAGGGGGTTCCTACAATGAGCAGTTCTTC. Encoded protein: CASSIRAGGSYNEQFF.

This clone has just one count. Here the CDR3 DNA reads TGTGCCATCAGTATAACACCCTCTGGGGCCAACGTCCTGACTTTC. This translates into CAISITPSGANVLTF. The J gene is TRBJ2-6, the V gene TRBV10-3; D uncertain. The CDR3 spans 15 residues. Trimming stripped 5 bases from V and 0 bases from J, with 8 bases between. CDR1 is ENHRY and CDR2 is SYGVKD in the germline V gene.

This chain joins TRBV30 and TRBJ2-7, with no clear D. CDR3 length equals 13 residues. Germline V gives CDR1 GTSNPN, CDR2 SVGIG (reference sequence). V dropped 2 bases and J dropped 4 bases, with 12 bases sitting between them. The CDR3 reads CAWSSIPGYEQYF. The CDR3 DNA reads TGTGCCTGGAGTTCAATCCCTGGGTACGAGCAGTACTTC.